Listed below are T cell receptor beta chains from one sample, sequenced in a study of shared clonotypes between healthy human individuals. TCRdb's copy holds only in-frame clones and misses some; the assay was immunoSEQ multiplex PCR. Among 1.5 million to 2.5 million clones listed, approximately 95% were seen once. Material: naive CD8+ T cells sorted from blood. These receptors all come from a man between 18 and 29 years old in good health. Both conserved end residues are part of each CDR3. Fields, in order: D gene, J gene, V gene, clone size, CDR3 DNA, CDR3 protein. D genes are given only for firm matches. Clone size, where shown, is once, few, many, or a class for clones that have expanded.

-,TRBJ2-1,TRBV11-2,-,TGTGCCAGCAGCTTAAGTAACGAGCAGTTCTTC,CASSLSNEQFF
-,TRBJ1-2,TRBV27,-,TGTGCCAGCAGTTCCGACAGTAACTATGGCTACACCTTC,CASSSDSNYGYTF
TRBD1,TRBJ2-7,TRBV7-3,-,TGTGCCAGCAGCAAGACAGGGGGTAACGAGCAGTACTTC,CASSKTGGNEQYF
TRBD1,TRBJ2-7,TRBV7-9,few,TGTGCCAGCAGCGGGGACAGGGCCTACGAGCAGTACTTC,CASSGDRAYEQYF
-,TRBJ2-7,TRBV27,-,TGTGCCAGCAGTCCCATCTGGGGATCCTACGAGCAGTACTTC,CASSPIWGSYEQYF
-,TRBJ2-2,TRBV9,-,TGTGCCAGCACACAGGGCGGGGCCGGGGAGCTGTTTTTT,CASTQGGAGELFF
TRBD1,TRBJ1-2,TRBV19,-,TGTGCCAGTAGTGGGCAGGGGGCTAATGGCTACACCTTC,CASSGQGANGYTF
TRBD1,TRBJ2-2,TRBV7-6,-,TGTGCCAGCAGTTTAGGGCAGGGGGCCGGCACCGGGGAGCTGTTTTTT,CASSLGQGAGTGELFF
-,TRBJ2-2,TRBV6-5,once,TGTGCCAGCAGTTCCCCCGGGTCGCTGAACACCGGGGAGCTGTTTTTT,CASSSPGSLNTGELFF
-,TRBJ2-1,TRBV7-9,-,TGTGCCAGCAGCCTTCCAGAGAGGGGCCCTGAGCAGTTCTTC,CASSLPERGPEQFF
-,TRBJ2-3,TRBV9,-,TGTGCCAGCAGCGTAGAGGCGGGACACCTCACAGATACGCAGTATTTT,CASSVEAGHLTDTQYF
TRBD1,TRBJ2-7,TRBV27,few,TGTGCCAGCAGTCCCGGGACAGTCTACGAGCAGTACTTC,CASSPGTVYEQYF
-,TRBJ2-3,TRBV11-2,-,TGTGCCAGCAGCTCCGTAGATACGCAGTATTTT,CASSSVDTQYF
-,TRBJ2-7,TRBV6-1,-,TGTGCCAGCAGTGAGGGTCCAGGGTGGTCCTACGAGCAGTACTTC,CASSEGPGWSYEQYF
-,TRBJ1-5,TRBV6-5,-,TGTGCCAGCAGTCCAGGCCCGGTAAATCAGCCCCAGCATTTT,CASSPGPVNQPQHF
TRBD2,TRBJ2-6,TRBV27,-,TGTGCCAGCAGTTTAGTGGGACTAGCGGTCTCTGGGGCCAACGTCCTGACTTTC,CASSLVGLAVSGANVLTF
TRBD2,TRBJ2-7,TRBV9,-,TGTGCCAGCAGCGCTGGCGGGGGAGGCTACGAGCAGTACTTC,CASSAGGGGYEQYF
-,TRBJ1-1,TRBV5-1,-,TGCGCCAGCAGCCTAGGGGTGAACACTGAAGCTTTCTTT,CASSLGVNTEAFF
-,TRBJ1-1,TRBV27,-,TGTGCCAGCAGTTCGCCGGGGAGCGCCACTGAAGCTTTCTTT,CASSSPGSATEAFF
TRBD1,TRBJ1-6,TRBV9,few,TGTGCCAGCAGCGTAGCAGGGGGTCCACCCCTCCACTTT,CASSVAGGPPLHF
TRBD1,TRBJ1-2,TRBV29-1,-,TGCAGCGTGGACTCCGGGACAGGGGGCGCGGACTATGGCTACACCTTC,CSVDSGTGGADYGYTF
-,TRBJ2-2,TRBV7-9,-,TGTGCCAGCAGCCTAAACAGGGTTGGCGGGGAGCTGTTTTTT,CASSLNRVGGELFF
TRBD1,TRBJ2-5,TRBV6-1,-,TGTGCCAGCAGTCCCCTGAGGGACAGTAAAGAGACCCAGTACTTC,CASSPLRDSKETQYF
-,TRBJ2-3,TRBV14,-,TGTGCCAGCAGCCAAGATTTGGGTACGCAGTATTTT,CASSQDLGTQYF
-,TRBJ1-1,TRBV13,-,TGTGCCAGCAGCTCTGGTGGGGGGACTGAAGCTTTCTTT,CASSSGGGTEAFF
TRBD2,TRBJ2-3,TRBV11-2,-,TGTGCCAGCAGCTTAGGGGGACTAGCGGCTGGAGATACGCAGTATTTT,CASSLGGLAAGDTQYF
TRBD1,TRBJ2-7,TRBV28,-,TGTGCCAGCAGCTGGACAGGGATCTACGAGCAGTACTTC,CASSWTGIYEQYF
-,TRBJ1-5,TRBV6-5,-,TGTGCCAGCACGCCTTCATTTAGGGGCAATCAGCCCCAGCATTTT,CASTPSFRGNQPQHF
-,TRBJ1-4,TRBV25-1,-,TGTGCCAGCAGTGACCGGGCCCGGGCTAATGAAAAACTGTTTTTT,CASSDRARANEKLFF
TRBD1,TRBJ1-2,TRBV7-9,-,TGTGCCAGCAGCCAATCCATTTTGGGGGACAGGGCAGCCTATGGCTACACCTTC,CASSQSILGDRAAYGYTF
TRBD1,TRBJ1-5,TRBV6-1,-,TGTGCCAGCAGTGCCCCGGGACAGAGCAATCAGCCCCAGCATTTT,CASSAPGQSNQPQHF
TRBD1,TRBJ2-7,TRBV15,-,TGTGCCACCAGCAGACCAGGGACAGGGGCAAGTTCGTACGAGCAGTACTTC,CATSRPGTGASSYEQYF
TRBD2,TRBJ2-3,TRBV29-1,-,TGCAGCGTTGCCAGCGGGAGCGTGGATACGCAGTATTTT,CSVASGSVDTQYF
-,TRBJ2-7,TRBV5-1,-,TGCGCCAGCAGCAACTCGGGACCGAACTACGAGCAGTACTTC,CASSNSGPNYEQYF
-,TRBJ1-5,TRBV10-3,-,TGTGCCATCAGTGATCCCGGGCACGGGGATAGCAATCAGCCCCAGCATTTT,CAISDPGHGDSNQPQHF
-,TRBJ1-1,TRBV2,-,TGTGCCAGCAGTGAAGGGTACACTGAAGCTTTCTTT,CASSEGYTEAFF
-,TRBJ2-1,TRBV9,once,TGTGCCAGCAGCGTAGTGCCTAGTGCCCGCTTTACGGACAATGAGCAGTTCTTC,CASSVVPSARFTDNEQFF
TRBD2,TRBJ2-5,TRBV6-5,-,TGTGCCAGCAGGGGACTAGCGGAAGAGACCCAGTACTTC,CASRGLAEETQYF
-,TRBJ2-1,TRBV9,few,TGTGCCAGCAGCGTCTACAATGAGCAGTTCTTC,CASSVYNEQFF
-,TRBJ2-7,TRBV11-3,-,TGTGCCAGCAGCCCCGACTCATCCTACGAGCAGTACTTC,CASSPDSSYEQYF
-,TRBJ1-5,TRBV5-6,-,TGTGCCAGCAGCTACAGTGACCATCAGCCCCAGCATTTT,CASSYSDHQPQHF
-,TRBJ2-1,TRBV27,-,TGTGCCAGCAGTTTATTAGGGACTCCGAGCTCCTACAATGAGCAGTTCTTC,CASSLLGTPSSYNEQFF
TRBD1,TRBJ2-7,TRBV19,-,TGTGCCAGTAGCCGTCGCCGGGACAGGGGAACGAACGAGCAGTACTTC,CASSRRRDRGTNEQYF
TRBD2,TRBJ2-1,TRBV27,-,TGTGCCAGCAGTTTATCGCGGGAGGGCAATGAGCAGTTCTTC,CASSLSREGNEQFF